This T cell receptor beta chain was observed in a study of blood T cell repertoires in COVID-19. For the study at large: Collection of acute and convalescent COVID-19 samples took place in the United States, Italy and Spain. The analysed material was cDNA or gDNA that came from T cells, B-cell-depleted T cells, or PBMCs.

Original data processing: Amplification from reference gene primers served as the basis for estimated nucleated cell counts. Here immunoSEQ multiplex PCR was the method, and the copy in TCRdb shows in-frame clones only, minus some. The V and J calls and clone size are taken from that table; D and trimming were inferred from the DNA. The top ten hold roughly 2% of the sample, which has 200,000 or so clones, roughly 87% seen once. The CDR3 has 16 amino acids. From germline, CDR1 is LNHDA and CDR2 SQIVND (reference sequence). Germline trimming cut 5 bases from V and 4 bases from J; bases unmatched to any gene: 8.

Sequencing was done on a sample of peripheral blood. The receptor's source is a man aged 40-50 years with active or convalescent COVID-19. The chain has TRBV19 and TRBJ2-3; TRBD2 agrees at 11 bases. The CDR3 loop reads CASSSTSGDWPDTQYF. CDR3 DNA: TGTGCCAGTAGTTCGACTAGCGGGGACTGGCCAGATACGCAGTATTTT.